Sequencing of this T cell receptor beta chain was carried out in a study of blood T cell repertoires in COVID-19. Study at large: Sites across the United States, Italy and Spain contributed samples from acute and convalescent COVID-19. PBMCs, B-cell-depleted T cells, or T cells were the source of the cDNA or gDNA that made up the material.

Source study methods: For nucleated cells, counts were estimated from reference gene primer amplification. TCRdb's copy holds only in-frame clones and misses some; the assay was immunoSEQ multiplex PCR. From that table come the V and J calls and clone size; the DNA was used to work out D and trimming. The data show about 140,000 clones, approximately 86% seen once. Germline CDR1 SNHLY, CDR2 FYNNEI. Trimming removed 2 bases from V and 5 bases from J; junction bases left unmatched: 9. The CDR3 consists of 15 residues. This TCR was recovered from a human donor in a cohort sampled during active COVID-19. The sample was peripheral blood. The V gene is TRBV2, the J gene TRBJ2-7; 7 bases align to TRBD1. The CDR3 nucleotides are TGTGCCAGCAGTGAATTACTCAGCAGGGGGAACGAGCAGTACTTC. The encoded protein is CASSELLSRGNEQYF.